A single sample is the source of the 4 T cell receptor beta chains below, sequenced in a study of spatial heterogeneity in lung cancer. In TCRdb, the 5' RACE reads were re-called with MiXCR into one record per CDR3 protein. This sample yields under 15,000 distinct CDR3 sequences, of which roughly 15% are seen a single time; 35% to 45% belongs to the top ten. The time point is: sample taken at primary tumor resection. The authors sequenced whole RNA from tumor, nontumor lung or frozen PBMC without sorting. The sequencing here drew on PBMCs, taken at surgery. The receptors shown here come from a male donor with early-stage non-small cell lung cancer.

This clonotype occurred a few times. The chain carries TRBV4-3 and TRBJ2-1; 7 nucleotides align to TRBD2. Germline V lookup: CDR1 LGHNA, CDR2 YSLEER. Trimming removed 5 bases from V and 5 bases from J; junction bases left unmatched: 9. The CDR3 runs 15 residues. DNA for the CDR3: TGCGCCAGCAGCTCCCGGACTAGTGATGACAATGAGCAGTTCTTC. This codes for CASSSRTSDDNEQFF.

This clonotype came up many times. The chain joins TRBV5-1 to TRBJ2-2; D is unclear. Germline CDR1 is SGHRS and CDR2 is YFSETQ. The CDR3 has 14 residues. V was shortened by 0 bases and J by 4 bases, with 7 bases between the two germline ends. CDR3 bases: TGCGCCAGCAGCTTGGTTCAGCCCACCGGGGAGCTGTTTTTT. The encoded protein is CASSLVQPTGELFF.

The CDR3 protein is CASSYDSHEQYF. The CDR3 DNA reads TGTGCCAGCAGTTACGATTCGCACGAGCAGTACTTC. This chain links TRBV6-2 or TRBV6-3 with TRBJ2-7; no clear D. The CDR3 is made up of 12 amino acids. CDR1 and CDR2 (germline): MNHEY, SVGEGT. Trimming removed 2 bases at V and 5 bases at J, with 7 bases between.

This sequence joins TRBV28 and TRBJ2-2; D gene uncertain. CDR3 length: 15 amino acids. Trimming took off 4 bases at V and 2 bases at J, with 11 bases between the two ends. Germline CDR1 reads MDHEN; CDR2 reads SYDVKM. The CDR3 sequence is CASSSGGYNTGELFF. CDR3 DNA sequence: TGTGCCAGCAGTTCAGGCGGATATAACACCGGGGAGCTGTTTTTT.